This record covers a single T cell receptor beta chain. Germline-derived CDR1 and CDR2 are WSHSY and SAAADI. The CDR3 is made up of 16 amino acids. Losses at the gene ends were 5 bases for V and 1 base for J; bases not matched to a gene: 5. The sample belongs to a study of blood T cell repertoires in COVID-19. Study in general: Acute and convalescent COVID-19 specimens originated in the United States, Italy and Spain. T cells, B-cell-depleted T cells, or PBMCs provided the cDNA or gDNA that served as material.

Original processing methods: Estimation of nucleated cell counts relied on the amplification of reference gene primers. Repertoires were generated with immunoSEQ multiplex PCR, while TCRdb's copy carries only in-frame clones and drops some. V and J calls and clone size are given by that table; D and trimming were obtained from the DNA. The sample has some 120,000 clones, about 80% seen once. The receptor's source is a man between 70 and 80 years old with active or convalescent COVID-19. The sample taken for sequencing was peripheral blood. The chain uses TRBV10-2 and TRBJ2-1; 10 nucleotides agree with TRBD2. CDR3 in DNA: TGCGCCAGCAGTAAAATTAGCGGGAGGTCCTACAATGAGCAGTTCTTC. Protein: CASSKISGRSYNEQFF.